These 30 T cell receptor beta chains originate from one sample sequenced in a study of regulatory T cells in long-lasting Graves disease. Sequencing libraries for TCR beta were prepared with iRepertoire HTBI primers and Arm-PCR of CDR3 regions. Each CDR3 protein gets one entry after TCRdb re-called the multiplex PCR reads with MiXCR. The sample shows 300,000 to 400,000 distinct CDR3 sequences, 15% to 17% of them seen only once. Time point specified: newly diagnosed GD, antithyroid drugs for less than 3 months. PBMCs were the source of the RNA used for TCR sequencing. The sequencing here drew on peripheral blood mononuclear cells (PBMCs), taken at new diagnosis, from a patient treated with antithyroid drugs. These receptors originate from a female donor with Graves disease.

The rearrangement uses TRBV12-3 or TRBV12-4 and TRBJ2-1; D could derive from TRBD1 or TRBD2 (5 bases each). Trimming removed 0 bases at V and 9 bases at J, with 9 bases between. The CDR3 runs 13 residues. As DNA, the CDR3 is TGTGCCAGCAGTTTAGCCGGGGCCGTTGAGCAGTTCTTC. Translation: CASSLAGAVEQFF.

This clonotype appeared many times. This chain uses TRBV7-9 with TRBJ2-3; 10 bases are a match to TRBD2. The CDR3 is made up of 17 amino acids. Germline CDR1 reads SEHNR; CDR2 reads FQNEAQ (reference sequence). V dropped 3 bases and J dropped 4; count of bases not matched to a gene: 10. The CDR3 coding sequence is TGTGCCAGCAGCTTGAGTTCTCTAGCGGGAGCCCCAGATACGCAGTATTTT. Protein: CASSLSSLAGAPDTQYF.

This clonotype was counted many times. This chain links TRBV25-1 with TRBJ2-7; the match to TRBD1 covers 12 bases. Germline CDR1 is MGHDK and CDR2 is SYGVNS. The CDR3 totals 16 residues. V shed 3 bases and J 3 bases; nucleotides not matched to a gene: 6. CDR3 sequence reads: CASSESGTGGIYEQYF. The CDR3, as DNA: TGTGCCAGCAGTGAGTCGGGGACAGGGGGCATCTACGAGCAGTACTTC.

This clonotype was observed at least ten times. CDR3 protein: CASSHGTVQYF. CDR3 nucleotide sequence: TGTGCCAGCAGTCACGGGACCGTGCAGTACTTC. V and J are TRBV6-2 or TRBV6-3 and TRBJ2-7; TRBD1 or TRBD2 may be the D gene (5 bases each). The CDR3 is 11 residues long. The germline V gene encodes CDR1 MNHEY and CDR2 SVGEGT. V was pared by 5 bases and J by 9 bases, with 11 bases between.

This clonotype was picked up many times. The chain links TRBV7-2 to TRBJ2-1; D is perhaps TRBD2 (6 bases). Germline assignment: CDR1 SGHTA and CDR2 FQGNSA. The CDR3 is made up of 13 amino acids. Trimming stripped 5 bases from V and 8 bases from J, with 13 bases between. The CDR3 nucleotides read TGTGCCAGCAGCCACGCACCGGGAGATGAGCAGTTCTTC. This codes for CASSHAPGDEQFF.

Many counts were recorded for this clonotype. The J gene is TRBJ1-1, the V gene TRBV24-1; possible D gene TRBD1, 5 bases. With 7 bases removed from V and 1 base from J, the gap between germline ends came to 18 bases. CDR3 length: 16 amino acids. Per germline, CDR1 KGHDR and CDR2 SFDVKD. CDR3 DNA: TGTGCCACCAGCGGGGGAACGGGTTTGAGGAACACTGAAGCTTTCTTT. Encoded protein: CATSGGTGLRNTEAFF.

The chain links TRBV2 to TRBJ2-1; D is unresolved. This CDR3 is 14 amino acids long. Trimming pared 5 bases from V and 5 bases from J, leaving 13 bases between. From germline, CDR1 is SNHLY and CDR2 FYNNEI. The CDR3 coding sequence is TGTGCCAGCAGTTTTCAAGTTCCCCACAATGAGCAGTTCTTC. Translating it yields CASSFQVPHNEQFF.

This clonotype was seen ten or more times. The gene calls are TRBV20-1 and TRBJ2-2; D remains ambiguous. From germline, CDR1 is DFQATT and CDR2 SNEGSKA (reference sequence). Trimming removed 3 bases at V and 1 base at J, with 3 bases between. CDR3 length: 12 amino acids. The CDR3 here is CSASENTGELFF. CDR3 sequence (DNA): TGCAGTGCTAGTGAGAACACCGGGGAGCTGTTTTTT.

There are many counts of this clonotype. The rearrangement links TRBV6-2 or TRBV6-3 to TRBJ2-3, with 9 bases fitting TRBD2. This CDR3 spans 16 amino acids. The V gene's germline CDR1 is MNHEY and CDR2 SVGEGT. After removal of 3 bases from V and 2 bases from J, the junction contained 6 bases not matched to a gene. Here the CDR3 DNA reads TGTGCCAGCAGTTATAGGGCGGGGGGGGACACAGATACGCAGTATTTT. Protein product: CASSYRAGGDTDTQYF.

This clonotype has only a few counts. The chain recombines TRBV12-3 or TRBV12-4 with TRBJ2-1; 11 positions match TRBD2. The CDR3 has 18 residues. Losses at the gene ends were 6 bases for V and 2 bases for J; bases not matched to a gene: 12. CDR3 DNA: TGTGCCAGCAGCCGCACCGGGACTAGCGGCATAGCCTACAATGAGCAGTTCTTC. Protein product: CASSRTGTSGIAYNEQFF.

This clonotype was counted many times. CDR3 nucleotides: TGCAGCGTTAGGGGCAGGGACTATGGCTACACCTTC. As protein: CSVRGRDYGYTF. The chain employs TRBV29-1 and TRBJ1-2; D perhaps matches TRBD1 (5 bases). The CDR3 is 12 amino acids. Per the germline V gene, CDR1 is SQVTM and CDR2 is ANQGSEA. The ends were cut back, 5 bases at V and 3 bases at J, with 10 bases in the middle.

This clonotype came up many times. J is TRBJ2-1 and V is TRBV10-1, with 13 bases fitting TRBD2. Germline lookup yields CDR1 WNHNN and CDR2 SYGVQD (reference sequence). The CDR3 loop spans 16 amino acids. J lost 9 bases, V lost 6 bases, and 11 bases had no gene match. The CDR3 region has the DNA TGCGCCAGCAGCCCCGGACTAGCGGGGGCAAGCGGTGAGCAGTTCTTC. The encoded protein is CASSPGLAGASGEQFF.

The rearrangement links TRBV2 to TRBJ2-1, with D possibly being TRBD1 (5 bases). The CDR3 contains 16 residues. V lost 5 bases, J lost 0 bases, and 14 bases lay in between. The germline CDR1 and CDR2 sequences are SNHLY and FYNNEI. The CDR3 DNA reads TGTGCCAGCAGTTCAACAGGCCCCAGCTCCTACAATGAGCAGTTCTTC. Encoded protein: CASSSTGPSSYNEQFF.

V gene TRBV12-3 or TRBV12-4 combines with J gene TRBJ2-1, with 12 positions matching TRBD1. The DNA matches TRBJ2-5 better at its end, which makes the J call doubtful. This CDR3 is 16 amino acids long. In nucleotides, the CDR3 is TGTGCCAGCAGTTTATGGGGACAGGGGGCCGAAGAGACCCAGTACTTC. Protein: CASSLWGQGAEETQYF.

The chain carries TRBV10-3 and TRBJ1-1; D is possibly TRBD1 (5 bases). The CDR3 sequence is 12 residues long. V was clipped by 6 bases and J by 3 bases, with 8 bases between them. CDR1 and CDR2 (germline): ENHRY, SYGVKD. The CDR3 DNA sequence: TGTGCCATCAGGGGGGTGGACACTGAAGCTTTCTTT. Translating gives CAIRGVDTEAFF.

For this clonotype: A much larger clone differs by one base, so this may be a read error. CDR3 sequence reads: CASSLIGGGETQYF. The CDR3 DNA reads TGTGCCAGCAGCTTAATAGGAGGGGGTGAGACCCAGTACTTC. The chain couples TRBV7-3 to TRBJ2-5; the D gene could be TRBD1 or TRBD2 (6 bases each). Germline-derived CDR1 and CDR2 are SGHTA and FQGTGA. The CDR3 has 14 residues. V was pared by 1 base and J by 5 bases, with 11 bases between. The full variable domain, in which reference TRBV7-3 and TRBJ2-5 provide the parts outside the CDR3, is GAGVSQTPSNKVTEKGKYVELRCDPISGHTALYWYRQSLGQGPEFLIYFQGTGAADDSGLPNDRFFAVRPEGSVSTLKIQRTERGDSAVYLCASSLIGGGETQYFGPGTRLLVL.

This clonotype was counted at least ten times. The chain employs TRBV7-2 and TRBJ1-2; TRBD1 agrees at 9 bases. CDR3 length equals 15 residues. Looked up from germline, CDR1 is SGHTA and CDR2 is FQGNSA. Losses at the gene ends were 5 bases for V and 3 bases for J; bases not matched to a gene: 7. This chain's CDR3 is CASSPRTGDHYGYTF. DNA of the CDR3: TGTGCCAGCAGCCCCCGGACAGGGGATCACTATGGCTACACCTTC.

This clonotype was recorded many times. The chain links TRBV30 to TRBJ1-1; no reliable D call. The V end was cut by 2 bases, the J end by 1 base, with 2 bases between. CDR3 size: 11 residues. Germline values: CDR1 GTSNPN, CDR2 SVGIG (reference sequence). CDR3 sequence reads: CAWSKNTEAFF. The DNA for the CDR3 is TGTGCCTGGAGTAAGAACACTGAAGCTTTCTTT.

This clonotype showed up many times. This rearrangement joins TRBV2 to TRBJ2-1, with 7 bases identical to TRBD1. Germline V gene lookup returns CDR1 SNHLY and CDR2 FYNNEI. The CDR3 contains 15 residues. Trimming took 6 bases from V and 0 from J; bases not matched to a gene: 5. The chain's CDR3 is CASRMGQSSYNEQFF. The CDR3 nucleotides are TGTGCCAGCAGAATGGGACAGAGCTCCTACAATGAGCAGTTCTTC.

Comment on this clonotype: A read error may be the cause here, since a much bigger clone is one base away. V is TRBV12-3 or TRBV12-4 and J is TRBJ1-2; D gene unclear. With 8 bases removed from V and 3 bases from J, the gap between germline ends came to 13 bases. The CDR3 has 13 residues. The CDR3 region is CASSPDNDYGYTF. The CDR3 DNA reads as TGTGCCAGCTCACCAGACAATGACTATGGCTACACCTTC.

V is TRBV30 and J is TRBJ1-5, with no clear D. From germline, CDR1 is GTSNPN and CDR2 SVGIG (reference sequence). This CDR3 comprises 13 residues. Trimming took 1 base from V and 6 from J, leaving 10 bases between them. The CDR3 region has the DNA TGTGCCTGGAGTGGGAGGGCAGGTCAGCCCCAGCATTTT. Translation gives CAWSGRAGQPQHF.

This clonotype has at least ten counts. This chain connects TRBV20-1 to TRBJ2-3, with D perhaps TRBD2 (6 bases). CDR1 and CDR2 (germline): DFQATT, SNEGSKA (reference sequence). The CDR3 has 13 residues. The CDR3 coding sequence is TGCGGACTACCCCTGGACGGCCCAGATACGCAGTATTTT. It codes for CGLPLDGPDTQYF.

V gene TRBV4-2 combines with J gene TRBJ2-4; possible D gene TRBD1, 6 bases. Germline assignment: CDR1 LGHNA and CDR2 YNFKEQ. V dropped 1 base and J dropped 3 bases, with 13 bases sitting between them. CDR3 length equals 16 residues. The CDR3 bases are TGTGCCAGCAGCCAAGCAGGGGCGTTTGTCAAAAACATTCAGTACTTC. Its translation: CASSQAGAFVKNIQYF.

This clonotype was seen at least ten times. The chain couples TRBV5-1 to TRBJ1-2, with D possibly being TRBD1 (5 bases). This CDR3 spans 16 amino acids. The V and J ends lost 2 bases and 10 bases respectively, with 24 bases between them. Germline values: CDR1 SGHRS, CDR2 YFSETQ. CDR3 DNA sequence: TGCGCCAGCAGCTTTTCAGTGAGGGGACTCAGCCCGCTCTACACCTTC. It is translated as CASSFSVRGLSPLYTF.

The chain combines TRBV7-9 with TRBJ2-1; either TRBD1 or TRBD2 may fit D (5 bases each). The length of the CDR3 is 16 residues. Between the trimmed V and J ends, which lost 5 bases and 8 bases, there was a span of 22 bases. Germline CDR1 SEHNR, CDR2 FQNEAQ (reference sequence). The CDR3 loop is CASSPAPRGHIDEQFF. DNA for the CDR3: TGTGCCAGCAGCCCCGCCCCCCGGGGCCATATAGATGAGCAGTTCTTC.

The chain joins TRBV7-9 to TRBJ2-1, with TRBD2 matching over 9 bases. This CDR3 contains 15 residues. Germline CDR1 SEHNR, CDR2 FQNEAQ (reference sequence). The J segment lost 9 bases and the V segment lost 5 bases, leaving 11 bases of the junction unmatched. The chain's CDR3 is CASSRGLAREGEQFF. CDR3 nucleotides: TGTGCCAGCAGCCGCGGACTAGCGAGGGAGGGTGAGCAGTTCTTC.

This clonotype was observed many times. V is TRBV10-1 and J is TRBJ2-2; D is perhaps TRBD1 (6 bases). Per the germline V gene, CDR1 is WNHNN and CDR2 is SYGVQD (reference sequence). The V end lost 6 bases, the J end lost 6 bases, and 11 bases lay between the germline ends. The CDR3 loop spans 13 amino acids. The CDR3 is CASRQGSAGELFF. Here the CDR3 DNA reads TGCGCCAGCAGACAGGGTTCTGCCGGGGAGCTGTTTTTT.

The table lists this clonotype with a few counts. The chain combines TRBV20-1 with TRBJ1-1; D may be TRBD1 (6 bases). The V gene lost 6 bases and the J gene lost 1 base, with 21 bases spanning the gap. Germline CDR1 and CDR2: DFQATT and SNEGSKA (reference sequence). This CDR3 has 16 residues. The CDR3 nucleotides read TGCAGTGCGCCATCGCGTCAGAGGGGGTGGAACACTGAAGCTTTCTTT. As protein: CSAPSRQRGWNTEAFF.

This clonotype was detected ten times or more. The chain joins TRBV27 to TRBJ2-1, with D maybe TRBD1 (5 bases). The CDR3 runs to 13 residues. In germline, CDR1 is MNHEY, CDR2 SMNVEV (reference sequence). V shed 2 bases and J shed 6 bases, with 8 bases lying between them. CDR3 nucleotides: TGTGCCAGCAGTTTACCCGACAGCAATGAGCAGTTCTTC. It yields the protein CASSLPDSNEQFF.

This clonotype has a count of ten or more. The chain links TRBV7-2 to TRBJ2-1; no definite D call. The CDR3 extends over 13 amino acids. V was trimmed by 6 bases and J by 10 bases, leaving 16 bases between them. Germline CDR1 SGHTA, CDR2 FQGNSA. In DNA, the CDR3 is TGTGCCAGCAGGGGTCCGGTGGCGTGGGAGCAGTTCTTC. Translation gives CASRGPVAWEQFF.